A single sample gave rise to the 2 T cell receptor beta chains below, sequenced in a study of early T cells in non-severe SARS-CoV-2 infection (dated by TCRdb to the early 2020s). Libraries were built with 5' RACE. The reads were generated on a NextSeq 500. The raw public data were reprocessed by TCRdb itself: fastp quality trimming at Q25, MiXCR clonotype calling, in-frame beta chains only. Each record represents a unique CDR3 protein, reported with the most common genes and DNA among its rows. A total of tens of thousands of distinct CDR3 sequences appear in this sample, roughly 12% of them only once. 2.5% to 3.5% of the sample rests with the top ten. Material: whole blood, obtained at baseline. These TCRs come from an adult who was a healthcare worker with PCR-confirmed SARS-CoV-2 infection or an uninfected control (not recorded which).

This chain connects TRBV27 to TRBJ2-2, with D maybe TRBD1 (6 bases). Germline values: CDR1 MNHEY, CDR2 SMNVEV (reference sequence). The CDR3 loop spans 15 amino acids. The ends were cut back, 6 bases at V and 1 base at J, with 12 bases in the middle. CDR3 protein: CASRPGQLNTGELFF. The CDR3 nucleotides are TGTGCCAGCAGACCCGGACAGCTGAACACCGGGGAGCTGTTTTTT.

CDR3 amino acids: CASSLGLATDTQYF. CDR3 DNA sequence: TGTGCCAGCAGCTTGGGACTAGCGACAGATACGCAGTATTTT. The chain combines TRBV5-4 with TRBJ2-3; 8 nucleotides match TRBD2. The CDR3 has 14 residues. V shed 0 bases, J shed 3 bases, and the junction held 0 bases outside the gene matches. Germline lookup yields CDR1 SGHNT and CDR2 YYREEE (reference sequence).